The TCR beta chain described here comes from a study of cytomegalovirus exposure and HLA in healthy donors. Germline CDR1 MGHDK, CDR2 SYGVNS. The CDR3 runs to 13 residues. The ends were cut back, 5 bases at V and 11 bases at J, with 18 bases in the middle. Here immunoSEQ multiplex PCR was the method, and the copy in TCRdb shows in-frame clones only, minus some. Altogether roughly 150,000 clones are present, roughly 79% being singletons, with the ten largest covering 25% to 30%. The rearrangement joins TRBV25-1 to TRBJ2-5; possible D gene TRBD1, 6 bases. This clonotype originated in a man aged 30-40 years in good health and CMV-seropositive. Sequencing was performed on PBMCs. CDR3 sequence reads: CASSQSTGLGQYF. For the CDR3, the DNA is TGTGCCAGCAGTCAATCAACAGGGTTAGGACAGTACTTC.